Shown below are 28 T cell receptor beta chains from a single sample sequenced in a study of blood T cell repertoires in COVID-19. Produced via immunoSEQ multiplex PCR; TCRdb's table is partial and in-frame only. The sample yields approximately 150,000 clones, roughly 84% seen once. Input material: peripheral blood. The receptors shown here come from a human donor with acute or convalescent COVID-19. The donor label of this sample is uncertain.

The chain is built from TRBV19 and TRBJ2-2, with D unresolved. Trimming stripped 2 bases from V and 7 bases from J, with 8 bases between. CDR3 length: 13 residues. From germline, CDR1 is LNHDA and CDR2 SQIVND (reference sequence). In nucleotides, the CDR3 is TGTGCCAGTAGTATATTGGCGGTCGGGGAGCTGTTTTTT. This codes for CASSILAVGELFF. Filled out from reference TRBV19 and TRBJ2-2, the complete variable domain reads DGGITQSPKYLFRKEGQNVTLSCEQNLNHDAMYWYRQDPGQGLRLIYYSQIVNDFQKGDIAEGYSVSREKKESFPLTVTSAQKNPTAFYLCASSILAVGELFFGEGSRLTVL.

The chain links TRBV12-3 or TRBV12-4 to TRBJ2-3; D might be TRBD2 (6 bases). The ends were cut back, 2 bases at V and 11 bases at J, with 11 bases in the middle. There are 12 residues in the CDR3. The CDR3 protein is CASSLSRERQYF. CDR3 in DNA: TGTGCCAGCAGTTTAAGTCGGGAGCGGCAGTATTTT.

The chain joins TRBV5-1 to TRBJ2-3; a possible D gene is TRBD1 (5 bases). The CDR3 covers 14 residues. Germline CDR1 is SGHRS and CDR2 is YFSETQ. V lost 0 bases and J 5 bases, leaving 10 bases between the germline ends. The CDR3 spells CASSLGQGLDTQYF. Here the CDR3 DNA reads TGCGCCAGCAGCTTGGGCCAGGGTCTAGATACGCAGTATTTT.

This sequence joins TRBV11-2 and TRBJ1-1; the match to TRBD1 covers 9 bases. Trimming removed 0 bases from V and 3 bases from J; junction bases left unmatched: 8. CDR1 is SGHAT, CDR2 FQNNGV, per germline. The CDR3 totals 17 residues. As DNA, the CDR3 is TGTGCCAGCAGCTTAGATCGGGGACAGGGAACGGACACTGAAGCTTTCTTT. Translating it yields CASSLDRGQGTDTEAFF.

V gene TRBV11-2 combines with J gene TRBJ2-1, with TRBD2 matching over 7 bases. CDR1 is SGHAT and CDR2 is FQNNGV in the germline V gene. The CDR3 runs to 14 residues. V was pared by 3 bases and J by 2 bases, with 1 base of the junction left unmatched. The CDR3: CASSFGGTYNEQFF. The CDR3 DNA reads as TGTGCCAGCAGCTTCGGGGGGACCTACAATGAGCAGTTCTTC. The variable domain in full, with the rest retrieved from reference TRBV11-2 and TRBJ2-1, is EAGVAQSPRYKIIEKRQSVAFWCNPISGHATLYWYQQILGQGPKLLIQFQNNGVVDDSQLPKDRFSAERLKGVDSTLKIQPAKLEDSAVYLCASSFGGTYNEQFFGPGTRLTVL.

The chain links TRBV7-9 to TRBJ2-3; TRBD1 matches at 9 bases. This CDR3 contains 15 residues. V gave up 7 bases and J gave up 2 bases; unmatched junction bases: 7. Germline assignment: CDR1 SEHNR and CDR2 FQNEAQ (reference sequence). The CDR3 reads CASIMGTGNTDTQYF. CDR3 coding DNA: TGTGCCAGCATTATGGGGACAGGGAACACAGATACGCAGTATTTT.

The rearrangement links TRBV6-4 to TRBJ2-1, with 8 nucleotides matching TRBD2. There are 16 residues in the CDR3. Trimming at V came to 0 bases and at J to 0 bases, leaving 1 base not matched to a gene. CDR1 MRHNA and CDR2 SNTAGT come from the germline V gene. The CDR3 nucleotides are TGTGCCAGCAGTGACTCTGGGACTAGCTCCTACAATGAGCAGTTCTTC. It yields the protein CASSDSGTSSYNEQFF.

The chain uses TRBV2 and TRBJ1-5; no firm D call. Trimming took off 4 bases at V and 4 bases at J, with 8 bases between the two ends. The CDR3 loop spans 13 amino acids. Germline-derived CDR1 and CDR2 are SNHLY and FYNNEI. CDR3 loop: CASSAQVNQPQHF. The CDR3 DNA is TGTGCCAGCAGTGCGCAGGTTAATCAGCCCCAGCATTTT.

This clone was recorded a few times. The rearrangement joins TRBV28 to TRBJ2-2, with TRBD2 identical over 10 bases. CDR3 length: 17 amino acids. Germline lookup yields CDR1 MDHEN and CDR2 SYDVKM. With V trimmed by 8 bases and J by 3 bases, 12 bases remained unmatched. CDR3 DNA: TGTGCCAGCGCGGGTAGCGGGGGGTTTGGGGACACCGGGGAGCTGTTTTTT. This encodes CASAGSGGFGDTGELFF.

The gene calls are TRBV6-1 and TRBJ2-7; 11 bases line up with TRBD1. In germline, CDR1 is MNHNS, CDR2 SASEGT. The CDR3 has 14 amino acids. The ends lost 5 bases at V and 2 bases at J; junction bases unmatched: 2. CDR3: CASSTGQGAYEQYV. The CDR3 DNA reads TGTGCCAGCAGTACGGGACAGGGGGCCTACGAGCAGTACGTC.

Many counts were recorded for this clone. This chain joins TRBV7-9 and TRBJ1-2, with D unresolved. The germline V and J ends were trimmed by 0 bases and 6 bases, with 8 bases remaining between them. Germline CDR1 is SEHNR and CDR2 is FQNEAQ (reference sequence). The CDR3 sequence is 13 residues long. The CDR3, as DNA: TGTGCCAGCAGCTTAGCTTACCAGAATGGCTACACCTTC. Translated: CASSLAYQNGYTF.

A note on this clone: Possible read error: a much larger clone is one base away. The chain has TRBV6-2 or TRBV6-3 and TRBJ2-7; 7 bases agree with TRBD1. From germline, CDR1 is MNHEY and CDR2 SVGEGT. Unmatched junction bases numbered 3, after V lost 5 bases and J lost 5 bases. The CDR3 is 12 amino acids. The CDR3 coding sequence is TGTGCCAGCAGTCACAGGGGAAACGAGCAGTACGTC. The encoded protein is CASSHRGNEQYV.

The gene calls are TRBV9 and TRBJ1-2, with unresolved D. The CDR3 is 15 amino acids. V was trimmed by 2 bases and J by 5 bases, leaving 16 bases between them. Germline CDR1 and CDR2: SGDLS and YYNGEE. CDR3 coding DNA: TGTGCCAGCAGCGTTGAGGGTTCTATTAGGTATGGCTACACCTTC. Translation: CASSVEGSIRYGYTF.

The chain is built from TRBV11-3 and TRBJ2-3; D not resolved. V was cut by 4 bases and J by 0 bases, with 8 bases left in between. Germline CDR1 reads SGHNT; CDR2 reads YENEEA. The CDR3 sequence is 14 residues long. The DNA of the CDR3 is TGTGCCAGCAGCTCCGGGTGGAGCACAGATACGCAGTATTTT. This codes for CASSSGWSTDTQYF.

This chain links TRBV3-1 (or the pseudogene TRBV3-2) with TRBJ2-3, with D possibly TRBD1 on 6 matching bases. CDR1 is LGHDT, CDR2 YNNKEL, per germline (reference sequence). V was shortened by 4 bases and J by 3 bases, with 14 bases between the two germline ends. The CDR3 totals 15 residues. For the CDR3, the DNA is TGTGCCAGCAGCCCTACAGGGTTGAGGACAGATACGCAGTATTTT. Translating gives CASSPTGLRTDTQYF.

The chain joins TRBV19 to TRBJ2-2, with D hard to call. V dropped 1 base and J dropped 7 bases, with 10 bases sitting between them. This CDR3 region has 14 residues. Germline CDR1 LNHDA, CDR2 SQIVND (reference sequence). The CDR3 spells CASSIGRVGGELFF. As DNA, the CDR3 is TGTGCCAGTAGTATAGGCCGGGTTGGCGGGGAGCTGTTTTTT.

The chain has TRBV6-5 and TRBJ1-1; weak D call: TRBD1 (5 bases). The CDR3 spans 15 residues. From germline, CDR1 is MNHEY and CDR2 SVGAGI. V gave up 2 bases and J gave up 0 bases, with 10 bases separating them. CDR3 amino acids: CASSYMDMLNTEAFF. DNA for the CDR3: TGTGCCAGCAGTTACATGGACATGCTGAACACTGAAGCTTTCTTT.

The CDR3 DNA reads as TGTGCCAGCAGCCCATTCCCAGGGGGCAATCAGCCCCAGCATTTT. It is translated as CASSPFPGGNQPQHF. This chain uses TRBV11-3 with TRBJ1-5; possible D gene TRBD1, 6 bases. The CDR3 totals 15 residues. The germline V gene has CDR1 SGHNT and CDR2 YENEEA. The ends were cut back, 5 bases at V and 2 bases at J, with 13 bases in the middle.

The rearrangement uses TRBV28 and TRBJ1-2, with no clear D. Germline V gene sequence: CDR1 MDHEN, CDR2 SYDVKM. This CDR3 has 11 residues. Trimming removed 5 bases from V and 8 bases from J, with 9 bases in between. Written as DNA, the CDR3 is TGTGCCAGCAGTGCCCCAGGAGGCTACACCTTC. It codes for CASSAPGGYTF.

The V call is TRBV4-3, the J call TRBJ1-2; perhaps TRBD1 as D (5 bases). V was cut by 0 bases and J by 2 bases, with 16 bases left in between. The CDR3 length is 17 residues. Germline V gene sequence: CDR1 LGHNA, CDR2 YSLEER. CDR3: CASSQDWQGEINYGYTF. In DNA form, the CDR3 reads TGCGCCAGCAGCCAAGATTGGCAGGGCGAAATAAACTATGGCTACACCTTC.

This clone has more than one count but fewer than ten. This chain uses TRBV19 with TRBJ1-5; 7 positions match TRBD1. The length of the CDR3 is 12 residues. V lost 7 bases, J lost 5 bases, and 2 bases stayed unmatched. Germline V gene lookup returns CDR1 LNHDA and CDR2 SQIVND (reference sequence). CDR3 protein: CASNRGDQPQHF. DNA for the CDR3: TGTGCCAGTAACAGGGGCGATCAGCCCCAGCATTTT.

The chain uses TRBV28 and TRBJ1-6; D call uncertain. Germline V gene data show CDR1 as MDHEN and CDR2 as SYDVKM. Trimming removed 1 base from V and 9 bases from J, with 4 bases in between. The CDR3 covers 12 residues. CDR3 bases: TGTGCCAGCAGTTTATTCGGTTCACCCCTCCACTTT. It codes for CASSLFGSPLHF.

This clone was observed a few times. This sequence joins TRBV7-3 and TRBJ1-1, with TRBD1 matching over 7 bases. This CDR3 is built from 13 residues. V gave up 5 bases and J gave up 8 bases; unmatched junction bases: 8. Germline V CDR1 and CDR2: SGHTA, FQGTGA. CDR3 bases: TGTGCCAGCAGCGAAGGACAGGACTACGAAGCTTTCTTT. The encoded protein is CASSEGQDYEAFF.

The chain uses TRBV7-2 and TRBJ2-2, with D uncertain. Per germline, CDR1 SGHTA and CDR2 FQGNSA. Trimming took off 1 base at V and 0 bases at J, with 6 bases between the two ends. This CDR3 is built from 15 residues. Here the CDR3 DNA reads TGTGCCAGCAGCTTAGTCATTTCGAACACCGGGGAGCTGTTTTTT. Amino acid sequence: CASSLVISNTGELFF.

The chain has TRBV6-6 and TRBJ2-3; 11 nucleotides match TRBD1. Germline CDR1 and CDR2: MNHNY and SVGAGI (reference sequence). J gave up 6 bases and V 6 bases, and 11 bases lay outside the gene matches. The CDR3 covers 16 residues. CDR3 in amino acids: CASRLTGTGGSDTQYF. CDR3 DNA sequence: TGTGCCAGCAGATTGACCGGGACAGGGGGGTCTGATACGCAGTATTTT.

The chain couples TRBV5-4 to TRBJ2-5; 10 nucleotides align to TRBD2. Germline V lookup: CDR1 SGHNT, CDR2 YYREEE (reference sequence). The junction had 8 bases not matched to a gene; V was cut back by 0 bases and J by 6 bases. This CDR3 region has 16 residues. The CDR3 DNA reads as TGTGCCAGCAGCTTGGATTCCGGGACTAGCGTAAAGACCCAGTACTTC. It is translated as CASSLDSGTSVKTQYF.

The chain employs TRBV7-9 and TRBJ2-3; 11 bases align to TRBD1. Germline CDR1 reads SEHNR; CDR2 reads FQNEAQ (reference sequence). The CDR3 extends over 14 amino acids. Trimming at V came to 5 bases and at J to 4 bases, leaving 2 bases not matched to a gene. CDR3 loop: CASSRDRGSDTQYF. Written as DNA, the CDR3 is TGTGCCAGCAGCAGGGACAGGGGGTCAGATACGCAGTATTTT. Variable domain in full (rest from reference TRBV7-9 and TRBJ2-3): DTGVSQNPRHKITKRGQNVTFRCDPISEHNRLYWYRQTLGQGPEFLTYFQNEAQLEKSRLLSDRFSAERPKGSFSTLEIQRTEQGDSAMYLCASSRDRGSDTQYFGPGTRLTVL.

The gene calls are TRBV28 and TRBJ1-4; tentatively, D is TRBD1 (5 bases). Germline assignment: CDR1 MDHEN and CDR2 SYDVKM. This CDR3 has 14 amino acids. Deletions cut 3 bases from V and 8 bases from J, with 13 bases between. CDR3 amino acids: CASSFSRVGEKLFF. CDR3 coding DNA: TGTGCCAGCAGTTTTAGCAGGGTCGGGGAAAAACTGTTTTTT.